One and the same sample provided the 3 T cell receptor beta chains below, sequenced in a study of blood T cells in healthy people across ages. It was with a sample-barcoded 5' primer and a J-beta primer mix that a second PCR of about 7 to 12 cycles was run. Each CDR3 protein is one row after TCRdb ran MiXCR on the 5' RACE reads. The sample contains more than 800,000 distinct CDR3 sequences, about 30% of which appear only once. Material for sequencing was blood. Receptors originate from a woman of 80 years or more in good health.

This clonotype was detected many times. This sequence joins TRBV20-1 and TRBJ2-5, with D unresolved. This CDR3 spans 12 amino acids. V lost 6 bases and J lost 4, with 12 bases in between. Germline-derived CDR1 and CDR2 are DFQATT and SNEGSKA (reference sequence). The CDR3 nucleotides are TGCAGTGCCTTATTTACGGGAGAGACCCAGTACTTC. Its translation: CSALFTGETQYF.

Note on this clonotype: Since a much larger clone is just one base distant, this may be a read error. V and J are TRBV7-2 and TRBJ2-7; the D gene is possibly TRBD1 (6 bases). CDR3 length: 13 residues. CDR1 is SGHTA and CDR2 is FQGNSA in the germline V gene. The CDR3 region is CAGSVPGVHEQYF. CDR3 nucleotides: TGTGCCGGCAGCGTCCCAGGGGTCCACGAGCAGTACTTC.

As regards this clonotype: A much larger clone lies one base from this, so it may be a read error. V usage is TRBV5-5 and J usage is TRBJ1-5; D is perhaps TRBD1 (5 bases). Germline values: CDR1 SGHKS, CDR2 YYEKEE (reference sequence). This CDR3 is 15 amino acids long. CDR3 loop: CTSSLVAGSVQPQHF. The CDR3 bases are TGTACCAGCAGCTTGGTGGCAGGGTCGGTCCAGCCCCAGCATTTT.